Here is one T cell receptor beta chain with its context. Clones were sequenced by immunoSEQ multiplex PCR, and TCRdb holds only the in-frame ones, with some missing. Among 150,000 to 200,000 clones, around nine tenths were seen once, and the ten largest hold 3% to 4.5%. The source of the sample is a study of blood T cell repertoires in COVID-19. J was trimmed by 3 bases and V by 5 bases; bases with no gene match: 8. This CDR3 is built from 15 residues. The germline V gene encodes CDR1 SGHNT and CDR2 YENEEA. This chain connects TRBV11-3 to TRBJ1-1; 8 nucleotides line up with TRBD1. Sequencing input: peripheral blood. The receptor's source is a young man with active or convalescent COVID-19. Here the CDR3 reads CASSMPDRGDTEAFF. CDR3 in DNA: TGTGCCAGCAGCATGCCTGACAGGGGCGACACTGAAGCTTTCTTT.